Sequencing of this TCR beta chain was carried out in a study of blood T cell repertoires in COVID-19. Authors' processing steps: Counts of nucleated cells, estimated from reference gene primer amplification, were obtained. Sequencing used immunoSEQ multiplex PCR; TCRdb keeps in-frame clones, though not all of them. V, J and clone size derive from that table, while D and trimming were established from the DNA sequence. The data contain tens of thousands of clones, approximately 90% of them singletons. This CDR3 region has 17 residues. With V trimmed by 4 bases and J by 3 bases, 6 bases remained unmatched. Germline V gives CDR1 MDHEN, CDR2 SYDVKM.

This TCR was sampled from a man in his forties or fifties with COVID-19, enrolled during active disease. The sample taken for sequencing was peripheral blood. The genes are TRBV28 and TRBJ2-1; 13 bases are shared with TRBD2. In DNA, the CDR3 is TGTGCCAGCAGTTCCAGACTAGCGGGGGGTCTCTACAATGAGCAGTTCTTC. It translates to CASSSRLAGGLYNEQFF.